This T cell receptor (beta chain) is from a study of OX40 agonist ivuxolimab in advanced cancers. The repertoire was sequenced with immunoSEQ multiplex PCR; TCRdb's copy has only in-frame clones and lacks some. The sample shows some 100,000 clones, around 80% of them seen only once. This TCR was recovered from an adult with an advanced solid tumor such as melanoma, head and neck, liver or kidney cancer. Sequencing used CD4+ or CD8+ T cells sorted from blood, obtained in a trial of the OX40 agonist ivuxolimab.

The CDR3 DNA reads as TGTGCCAGCATTCCCCCCGGACAGGGGCCCACCGGGGAGCTGTTTTTT. This sequence encodes CASIPPGQGPTGELFF. J is TRBJ2-2 and V is TRBV7-2; TRBD1 agrees at 9 bases. The CDR3 has 16 amino acids. Trimming at V came to 7 bases and at J to 4 bases, leaving 10 bases not matched to a gene. Germline CDR1 SGHTA, CDR2 FQGNSA. Combining the CDR3 with reference TRBV7-2 and TRBJ2-2 gives the whole variable domain GAGVSQSPSNKVTEKGKDVELRCDPISGHTALYWYRQSLGQGLEFLIYFQGNSAPDKSGLPSDRFSAERTGGSVSTLTIQRTQQEDSAVYLCASIPPGQGPTGELFFGEGSRLTVL.